These T cell receptor beta chains were read from a single sample in a study of cytomegalovirus exposure and HLA in healthy donors. The table came from immunoSEQ multiplex PCR; TCRdb's copy has only in-frame clones and leaves some out. The sample includes 95,000 to 150,000 clones, more than 75% of them seen just once. The sequenced sample was PBMCs. Receptor source: a man aged 40-50 years in good health and CMV-seronegative. Both conserved end residues are part of each CDR3. Fields, in order: D gene, J gene, V gene, clone size, CDR3 DNA, CDR3 protein. The D gene is left open where the match is weak. Some rows have no size entry. The others give once, few or many, or a class for an expanded clone.

NA TRBJ1-2 TRBV5-6 NA TGTGCCAGCAGCGCCTATAACTATGGCTACACCTTC CASSAYNYGYTF
NA TRBJ2-1 TRBV6-1 NA TGTGCCAGCAGTGCCCCAGGGGAAAAGGTGGAGTTCTTC CASSAPGEKVEFF
NA TRBJ1-2 TRBV5-1 once TGCGCCAGCAGCTTGGATGCGGAACAGGACTATGGCTACACCTTC CASSLDAEQDYGYTF
NA TRBJ2-1 TRBV6-5 NA TGTGCCAGCAGTCCTAGCATCACCTACAATGAGCAGTTCTTC CASSPSITYNEQFF
TRBD1 TRBJ1-2 TRBV7-2 NA TGTGCCAGCAGGCCCGGGACAGACTATGGCTACACCTTC CASRPGTDYGYTF
NA TRBJ2-1 TRBV10-3 few TGTGCCATCAGTGCCGGGAGAGCCTACAATGAGCAGTTCTTC CAISAGRAYNEQFF
NA TRBJ1-4 TRBV7-9 few TGTGCCAGTCAACGGGGGGCGAGTAATGAAAAACTGTTTTTT CASQRGASNEKLFF
TRBD2 TRBJ2-1 TRBV19 NA TGTGCCAGTAGCCTCCGAACAGGGACTAGCGCATACAATGAGCAGTTCTTC CASSLRTGTSAYNEQFF
TRBD1 TRBJ2-7 TRBV6-5 NA TGTGCCAGCAGACGCGCCCGAAACAGGGGAAACGAGCAGTACTTC CASRRARNRGNEQYF
NA TRBJ1-2 TRBV5-4 NA TGTGCCAGCAGGAGGGAGCTCGTCCCCGTGGACGGCTACACCTTC CASRRELVPVDGYTF
TRBD1 TRBJ1-2 TRBV7-8 NA TGTGCCAGCAGCCTGACAGGGCAATACTATGGCTACACCTTC CASSLTGQYYGYTF
NA TRBJ1-6 TRBV7-8 NA TGTGCCAGCAGCTTATATGTCCAAGGGAGTTCACCCCTCCACTTT CASSLYVQGSSPLHF
NA TRBJ2-5 TRBV5-1 NA TGCGCCAGCAGCTTGGCCCAAACAGGGAATCGTGGCGAGACCCAGTACTTC CASSLAQTGNRGETQYF
NA TRBJ1-5 TRBV9 NA TGTGCCAGCAGCGTAGGGGCTCAGTCGGATCAGCCCCAGCATTTT CASSVGAQSDQPQHF
TRBD1 TRBJ1-2 TRBV19 NA TGTGCCAGTAGGGGATGGACAGGGGGAAAGGATTCCGGGAACTATGGCTACACCTTC CASRGWTGGKDSGNYGYTF
TRBD2 TRBJ2-1 TRBV7-9 NA TGTGCCAGCAGCTTGCGGGGGGCCAACAATGAGCAGTTCTTC CASSLRGANNEQFF
TRBD2 TRBJ2-7 TRBV7-2 NA TGTGCCAGCAGCCGTCTAGCGGGGGGGACCTACGAGCAGTACTTC CASSRLAGGTYEQYF
TRBD1 TRBJ2-3 TRBV6-1 NA TGTGCCAGCACCCGACAGGGCATTAGCACAGATACGCAGTATTTT CASTRQGISTDTQYF
NA TRBJ2-7 TRBV4-1 NA TGCGCCAGCAGCCTCGACAGTTTGAACTACGAGCAGTACTTC CASSLDSLNYEQYF
NA TRBJ1-2 TRBV7-3 NA TGTGCCAGCAGCCACCAGGGGCAGCTCGACTACACCTTC CASSHQGQLDYTF
NA TRBJ1-4 TRBV7-9 NA TGTGCCAGCAGTTCCCACGGAGGGCCTGCTATCGCGGAAAAACTGTTTTTT CASSSHGGPAIAEKLFF
TRBD1 TRBJ1-2 TRBV28 once TGTGCCAGCAGCTGGGGACAGGGGGCGGGCTACACCTTC CASSWGQGAGYTF
NA TRBJ1-1 TRBV16 few TGTGCCAGCAGCCCCCACGGGATGAACACTGAAGCTTTCTTT CASSPHGMNTEAFF
NA TRBJ2-1 TRBV6-5 few TGTGCCAGCAGTTACTCGAACCGTCGGCGGGAGCAGTTCTTC CASSYSNRRREQFF
NA TRBJ1-1 TRBV2 few TGTGCCAGCAGTGACTGGCAGGGAGGCACTGAAGCTTTCTTT CASSDWQGGTEAFF
TRBD1 TRBJ2-2 TRBV7-2 NA TGTGCCAGCAGCTTAGTGATACAGGGGTCTATGACCGGGGAGCTGTTTTTT CASSLVIQGSMTGELFF
TRBD1 TRBJ1-1 TRBV19 NA TGTGCCAGTAGCCGGACAGGGCAGAACACTGAAGCTTTCTTT CASSRTGQNTEAFF
NA TRBJ1-5 TRBV5-4 NA TGTGCCAGCAGCTTTGGGGGGGATCAGCCCCAGCATTTT CASSFGGDQPQHF
NA TRBJ1-2 TRBV4-1 NA TGCGCCAGCAGCGGGGACACCTTAAACTATGGCTACACCTTC CASSGDTLNYGYTF
TRBD2 TRBJ2-5 TRBV11-2 once TGTGCCAGCAGCCGGGACGGACTAGCGTTCTTTGTGGAGACCCAGTACTTC CASSRDGLAFFVETQYF
TRBD2 TRBJ2-2 TRBV7-9 NA TGTGCCAGCAGCTTCGCGGGGGGGAGCGGGGAGCTGTTTTTT CASSFAGGSGELFF
TRBD1 TRBJ2-5 TRBV10-3 NA TGTGCCACCCGCGCCAGGGGGCCCCAAGAGACCCAGTACTTC CATRARGPQETQYF
TRBD1 TRBJ1-3 TRBV7-9 NA TGTGCCAGCAGCCCAAACTCAGGGGGCGCGGACACCATATATTTT CASSPNSGGADTIYF
NA TRBJ1-4 TRBV5-1 NA TGCGCCAGCAGGGCTCAAGGAGTAACTAATGAAAAACTGTTTTTT CASRAQGVTNEKLFF
NA TRBJ1-4 TRBV4-3 NA TGCGCCAGCAGCCAAGACGGCAGGGTGAAGGAAAAACTGTTTTTT CASSQDGRVKEKLFF
TRBD1 TRBJ1-5 TRBV30 NA TGTGCCTGGAGTGAGGGACAGGGGACTCAGCCCCAGCATTTT CAWSEGQGTQPQHF
NA TRBJ1-2 TRBV2 few TGTGCCAGCAGTGAAGAGGGGTACTATGGCTACACCTTC CASSEEGYYGYTF
TRBD1 TRBJ2-6 TRBV5-4 NA TGTGCCAGCAGTTGGGGCGGACAGGCAAACTCTGGGGCCAACGTCCTGACTTTC CASSWGGQANSGANVLTF
NA TRBJ1-1 TRBV7-2 NA TGTGCCAGCAGCTTAGCGCTGGCCAGTCAAGCTTTCTTT CASSLALASQAFF
NA TRBJ1-1 TRBV27 NA TGTGCCAGCAGTTTATCGACCTACGGGGGGGGCACTGAAGCTTTCTTT CASSLSTYGGGTEAFF
TRBD1 TRBJ1-1 TRBV7-8 NA TGTGCCAGCAGCTTATTTTCGGGACAGAAGAACACTGAAGCTTTCTTT CASSLFSGQKNTEAFF
TRBD1 TRBJ2-7 TRBV5-6 NA TGTGCCAGCAGACTTAGAGGGACAGGGGTTGGGGAGCAGTACTTC CASRLRGTGVGEQYF
NA TRBJ2-1 TRBV5-4 NA TGTGCCAGCAGCGACTTGTTTAAAGGGGGCTCCTACAATGAGCAGTTCTTC CASSDLFKGGSYNEQFF
TRBD1 TRBJ2-7 TRBV9 NA TGTGCCAGCAGCATAAATTCGGGACAGGGCTTCTACGAGCAGTACTTC CASSINSGQGFYEQYF
TRBD2 TRBJ2-7 TRBV7-8 NA TGTGCCAGCAGCGAGTCAAGCGGGGGGACTGCCTACGAGCAGTACTTC CASSESSGGTAYEQYF
TRBD1 TRBJ1-2 TRBV7-2 NA TGTGCCAGCAGCTCGGGACAGGAGGGCGGCTACACCTTC CASSSGQEGGYTF
NA TRBJ2-2 TRBV7-7 NA TGTGCTAGCAGCTTAGGGAGGAGTCCCGGGGAGCTGTTTTTT CASSLGRSPGELFF
NA TRBJ1-3 TRBV6-6 NA TGTGCCAGTCACGGGGGGCGAAACACCATATATTTT CASHGGRNTIYF
NA TRBJ1-4 TRBV5-1 NA TGCGCCAGCAGTTTCCTGGGGCAGTCGAATGAAAAACTGTTTTTT CASSFLGQSNEKLFF
NA TRBJ1-6 TRBV5-6 NA TGTGCCAGCAGACAGAGCTCCTATAATTCACCCCTCCACTTT CASRQSSYNSPLHF
NA TRBJ1-1 TRBV10-3 NA TGTGCCATCAGTGCGGCAGGTAACACTGAAGCTTTCTTT CAISAAGNTEAFF
NA TRBJ1-2 TRBV7-2 NA TGTGCCAGCAGGAGGACTGGCGCTAACTATGGCTACACCTTC CASRRTGANYGYTF
TRBD1 TRBJ1-4 TRBV30 NA TGTGCCTGGAGTGGACAGGGATTAGGGGAAATTTTT CAWSGQGLGEIF
TRBD1 TRBJ2-1 TRBV18 NA TGTGCCAGCTCCGGACAGGGACACAATGAGCAGTTCTTC CASSGQGHNEQFF
TRBD1 TRBJ1-3 TRBV12-5 few TGTGCTAGTGGTCTCAATAGGACAGGGACCCTCTCTGGAAACACCATATATTTT CASGLNRTGTLSGNTIYF